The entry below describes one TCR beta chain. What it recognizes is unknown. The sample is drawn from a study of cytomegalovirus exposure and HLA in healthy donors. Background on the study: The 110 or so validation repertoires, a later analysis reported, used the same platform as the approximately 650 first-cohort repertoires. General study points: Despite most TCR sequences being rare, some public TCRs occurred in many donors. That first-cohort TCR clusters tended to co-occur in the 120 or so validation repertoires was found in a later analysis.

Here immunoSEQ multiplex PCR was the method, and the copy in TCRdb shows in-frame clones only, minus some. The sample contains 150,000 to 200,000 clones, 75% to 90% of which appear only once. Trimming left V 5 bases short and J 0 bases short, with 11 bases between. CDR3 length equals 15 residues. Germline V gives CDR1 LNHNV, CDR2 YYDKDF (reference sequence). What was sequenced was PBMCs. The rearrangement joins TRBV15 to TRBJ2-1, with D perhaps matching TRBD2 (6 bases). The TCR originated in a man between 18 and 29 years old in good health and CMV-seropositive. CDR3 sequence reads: CATSLSGSSYNEQFF. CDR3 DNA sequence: TGTGCCACCAGCCTTAGCGGAAGCTCCTACAATGAGCAGTTCTTC.